This section outlines one T cell receptor beta chain sequence together with its context. What it binds is not known. There are 13 residues in the CDR3. V lost 5 bases and J lost 4, with 11 bases in between. CDR1 and CDR2 from the germline V gene are MGHDK and SYGVNS. Assay used: immunoSEQ multiplex PCR; TCRdb lists only in-frame clones, some missing. The sample yields fewer than 6,500 clones, 60% to 80% seen once. The sample belongs to a study of STAT3 mutations in large granular lymphocyte leukemia. Whole-study context: Among longitudinally sequenced T-LGLL patients, roughly half had canonical activating STAT3 mutations detected. Broader study findings: In T-cell large granular lymphocyte leukemia, about half of patients showed multiple immunodominant subclonotypes. All newly emerging clones after therapy were STAT3 wild type. Clonal expansion was inferred from other time points because no sample existed at each clone's first appearance. Some patients had persisting codominant clonotypes that could mask small clones.

This receptor was identified in a human donor with T large granular lymphocyte leukemia. Some clones in this sample may be carry-over from other donors' samples. The sequenced sample consisted of PBMCs. The V call is TRBV25-1, the J call TRBJ1-2, with D perhaps matching TRBD1 (5 bases). The CDR3 loop reads CASSRGLLYGYTF. The CDR3 nucleotides are TGTGCCAGCAGTAGGGGTCTCCTCTATGGCTACACCTTC.